This TCR beta chain appears in the sequencing data of a study of patients and donors after allogeneic stem cell transplantation. CDR3 length: 15 residues. The germline gives CDR1 LNHNV, CDR2 YYDKDF (reference sequence). The ends were cut back, 4 bases at V and 0 bases at J, with 12 bases in the middle. From the RT-PCR reads, TCRdb called clonotypes with MiXCR, one entry per CDR3 protein. The sample has about 960,000 distinct CDR3 sequences, about 20% seen once. The gene calls are TRBV15 and TRBJ2-5, with a possible D match to TRBD1 (6 bases). The sequence was collected from a human donor who was either an allogeneic HSCT recipient or a stem cell or donor lymphocyte infusion donor (not recorded which). It is not recorded whose cells these are; they may come from a transplant donor. The sequenced sample was blood, either unsorted or a sorted T cell fraction (not recorded which). For the CDR3, the DNA is TGTGCCACCAGCACACCGGACAGCTACCAAGAGACCCAGTACTTC. Protein sequence: CATSTPDSYQETQYF. Full variable domain (missing parts from reference TRBV15 and TRBJ2-5): DAMVIQNPRYQVTQFGKPVTLSCSQTLNHNVMYWYQQKSSQAPKLLFHYYDKDFNNEADTPDNFQSRRPNTSFCFLDIRSPGLGDTAMYLCATSTPDSYQETQYFGPGTRLLVL.